The subject of this entry is one T cell receptor (beta chain). This clone has only one observation. It has no known antigen specificity. Within one base of it there is no much larger clone, and no base qualities were kept. TCRbeta CDR3 regions were amplified from genomic DNA by means of the immunoSEQ Assay, a bias-controlled multiplex PCR. On the study's bioinformatics: The number of nucleated cells in each sample was estimated by amplification of reference gene primers within the assay. Sequence reads were collapsed and filtered to measure the absolute abundance of every unique TCRbeta CDR3 rearrangement. For each sample, productive Simpson clonality was calculated by taking the square root of Simpson's diversity index across productive rearrangements. The table comes from immuneACCESS by way of TCRdb, which keeps in-frame sequences with V and J called. Part of the clones is missing from these tables; in studies checked, under half for an unresolved V gene and the rest for unknown reasons. The V and J calls and clone size were taken over from that table, and D and trimming were inferred from the DNA. The sample table holds about 38,000 clones, of which about 94% were seen once. The ten largest clones capture roughly 3.7% of the sample.

The sample comes from a study of blood T cell repertoires in COVID-19 (dated by TCRdb to the early 2020s). About the full investigation: Collaborator samples came from the United States, Italy and Spain and covered acute and convalescent phases of COVID-19. Deeply sampled blood TCRbeta repertoires from subjects exposed to, actively infected with, or recovered from COVID-19 were included in the dataset. The material from the prospective study consisted of cDNA or gDNA derived from T cells, B-cell-depleted T cells, or PBMCs. The sample metadata nearly always contained a de-identified subject ID, COVID-19 status, age in years and sex. The repertoires were made available in a free public database intended to serve as a resource for research on the immune response to SARS-CoV-2. Samples came from the ongoing ImmuneRACE study (first 160 participants) plus 1,254 subjects from 6 global collaborators. Where available, HLA class I and class II types were obtained from metadata supplied by the sample provider rather than from assay-based typing. Beyond this particular receptor, the publication reports: Clinical and demographic metadata were provided uncurated, with the amount varying by source and participant.

Whole blood was collected in K2EDTA tubes by collaborating institutions according to the institutions' own protocols. For TCRbeta analysis, collaborators shipped samples in one of three forms: frozen whole blood, isolated PBMCs, or DNA extracted from either of those sample types. Cut back by 0 bases and 6 bases, the V and J ends lie 13 bases apart. Reading from cysteine to phenylalanine, the CDR3 counts 15 amino acids. The DNA shown is the 45-base CDR3, in frame from base 1. The germline V gene (reference sequence) specifies SGHKS as CDR1 and YYEKEE as CDR2. Sequenced: peripheral blood. Here the chain combines TRBV5-5 and TRBJ1-5, with no confidently assigned D gene. This TCR came from a human donor with active COVID-19. The donor label of this sample is uncertain. The CDR3 sequence is CASSLAGIRTQPQHF. The sequence in DNA is TGTGCCAGCAGCTTGGCCGGGATACGGACTCAGCCCCAGCATTTT.